One T cell receptor (beta chain) is described in this entry. Antigen specificity is unknown. Germline V gene lookup returns CDR1 MNHNS and CDR2 SASEGT. Deletions cut 4 bases from V and 5 bases from J, with 18 bases between. The CDR3 extends over 17 amino acids. The source of the sample is a study of cytomegalovirus exposure and HLA in healthy donors. Both 60 Vbeta primers and 13 Jbeta primers went into the PCR. The method was immunoSEQ multiplex PCR; TCRdb's version includes in-frame clones alone and lacks a portion of them. Here the sample spans over 120,000 clones, roughly 70% being singletons. Findings and caveats of the study: Later on, a genetic analysis was performed. It linked a missense variant in DCLRE1C with V- and J-gene trimming of TCR beta. In an earlier analysis, in some 600 donors, most V segments appeared productive either ~87% or ~30% of the time.

The sample comprised PBMCs. This sequence joins TRBV6-1 and TRBJ1-6, with D perhaps matching TRBD1 (5 bases). The receptor was derived from a man between 18 and 29 years old in good health and CMV-seropositive. In DNA, the CDR3 is TGTGCCAGCAGTGGACGCGGGGGAGAAGGAGATAATTCACCCCTCCACTTT. It codes for CASSGRGGEGDNSPLHF.